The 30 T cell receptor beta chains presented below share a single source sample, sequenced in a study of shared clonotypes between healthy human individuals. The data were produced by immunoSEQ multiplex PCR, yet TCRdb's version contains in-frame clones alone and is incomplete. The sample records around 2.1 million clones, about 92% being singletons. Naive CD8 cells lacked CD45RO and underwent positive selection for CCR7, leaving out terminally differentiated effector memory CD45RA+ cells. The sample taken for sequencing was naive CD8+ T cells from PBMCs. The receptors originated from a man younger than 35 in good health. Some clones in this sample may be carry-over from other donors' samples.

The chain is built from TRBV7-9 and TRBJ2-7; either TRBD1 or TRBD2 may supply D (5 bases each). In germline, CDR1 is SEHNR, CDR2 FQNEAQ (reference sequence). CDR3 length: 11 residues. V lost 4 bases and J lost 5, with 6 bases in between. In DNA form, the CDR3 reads TGTGCCAGCAGCTGGGGGAACGAGCAGTACTTC. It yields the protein CASSWGNEQYF. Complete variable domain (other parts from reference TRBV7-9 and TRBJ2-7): DTGVSQNPRHKITKRGQNVTFRCDPISEHNRLYWYRQTLGQGPEFLTYFQNEAQLEKSRLLSDRFSAERPKGSFSTLEIQRTEQGDSAMYLCASSWGNEQYFGPGTRLTVT.

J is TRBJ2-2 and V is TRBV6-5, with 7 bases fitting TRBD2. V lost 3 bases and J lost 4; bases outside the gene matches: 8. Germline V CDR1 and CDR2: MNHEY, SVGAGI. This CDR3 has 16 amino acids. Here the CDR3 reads CASSYRRESGTGELFF. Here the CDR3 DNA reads TGTGCCAGCAGTTATAGGCGGGAGTCGGGCACCGGGGAGCTGTTTTTT.

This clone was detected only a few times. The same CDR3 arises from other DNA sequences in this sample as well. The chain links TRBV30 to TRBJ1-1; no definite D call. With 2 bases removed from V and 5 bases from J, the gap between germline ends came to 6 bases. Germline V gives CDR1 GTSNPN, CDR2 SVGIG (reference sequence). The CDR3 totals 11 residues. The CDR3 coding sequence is TGTGCCTGGAGTACGGGGACTGAAGCTTTCTTT. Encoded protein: CAWSTGTEAFF.

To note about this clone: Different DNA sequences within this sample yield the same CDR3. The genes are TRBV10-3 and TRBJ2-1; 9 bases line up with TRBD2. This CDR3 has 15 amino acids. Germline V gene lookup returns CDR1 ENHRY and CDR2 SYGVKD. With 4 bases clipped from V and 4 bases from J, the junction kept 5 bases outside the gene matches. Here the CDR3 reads CAISAGTSSYNEQFF. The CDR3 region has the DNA TGTGCCATCAGTGCGGGGACTAGCAGTTACAATGAGCAGTTCTTC.

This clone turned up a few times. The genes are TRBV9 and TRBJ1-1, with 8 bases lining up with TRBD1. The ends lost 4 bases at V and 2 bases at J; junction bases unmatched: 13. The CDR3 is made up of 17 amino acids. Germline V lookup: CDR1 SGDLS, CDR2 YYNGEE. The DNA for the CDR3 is TGTGCCAGCAGCATTACGGACAGGGCCCTCTTAAACACTGAAGCTTTCTTT. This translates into CASSITDRALLNTEAFF.

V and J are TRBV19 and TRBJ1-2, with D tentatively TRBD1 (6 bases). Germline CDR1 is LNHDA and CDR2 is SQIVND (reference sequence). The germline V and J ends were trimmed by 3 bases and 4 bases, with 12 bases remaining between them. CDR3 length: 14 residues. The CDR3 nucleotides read TGTGCCAGTAGTATTCCAGGGGATCCCTATGGCTACACCTTC. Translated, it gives CASSIPGDPYGYTF.

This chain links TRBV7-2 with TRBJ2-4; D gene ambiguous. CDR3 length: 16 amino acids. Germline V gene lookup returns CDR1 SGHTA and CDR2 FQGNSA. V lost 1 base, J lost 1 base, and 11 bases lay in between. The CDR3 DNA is TGTGCCAGCAGCTTAGTGGCTTCGTCGGCCAAAAACATTCAGTACTTC. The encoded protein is CASSLVASSAKNIQYF.

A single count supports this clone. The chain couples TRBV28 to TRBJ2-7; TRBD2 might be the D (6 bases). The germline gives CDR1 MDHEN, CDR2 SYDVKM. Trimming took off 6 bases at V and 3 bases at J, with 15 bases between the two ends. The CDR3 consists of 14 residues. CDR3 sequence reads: CASSLARRDYEQYF. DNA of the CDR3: TGTGCCAGCAGCCTAGCCCGGCGGGACTACGAGCAGTACTTC.

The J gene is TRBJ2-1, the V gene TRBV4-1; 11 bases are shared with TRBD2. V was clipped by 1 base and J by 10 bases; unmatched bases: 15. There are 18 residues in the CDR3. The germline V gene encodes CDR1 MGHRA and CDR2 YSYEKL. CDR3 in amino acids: CASSQGALAGGPAREQFF. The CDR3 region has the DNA TGCGCCAGCAGCCAAGGGGCATTAGCGGGAGGGCCCGCGAGGGAGCAGTTCTTC.

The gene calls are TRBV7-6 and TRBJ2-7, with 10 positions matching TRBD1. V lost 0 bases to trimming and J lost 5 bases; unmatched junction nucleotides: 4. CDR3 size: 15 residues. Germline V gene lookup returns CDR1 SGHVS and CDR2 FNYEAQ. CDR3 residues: CASSLAGTGAHEQYF. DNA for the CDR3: TGTGCCAGCAGCTTAGCCGGGACAGGGGCACACGAGCAGTACTTC.

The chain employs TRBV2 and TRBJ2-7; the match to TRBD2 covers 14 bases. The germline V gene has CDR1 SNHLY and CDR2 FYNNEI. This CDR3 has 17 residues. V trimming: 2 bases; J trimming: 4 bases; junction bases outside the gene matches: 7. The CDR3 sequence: CASSEWTSGRIIYEQYF. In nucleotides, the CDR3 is TGTGCCAGCAGTGAATGGACTAGCGGGAGGATCATATACGAGCAGTACTTC.

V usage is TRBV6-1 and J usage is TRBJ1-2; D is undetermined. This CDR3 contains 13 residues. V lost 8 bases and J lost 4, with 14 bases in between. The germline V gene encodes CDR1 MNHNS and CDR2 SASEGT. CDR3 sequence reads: CASGKVFSYGYTF. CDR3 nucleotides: TGTGCCAGCGGGAAGGTATTCAGCTATGGCTACACCTTC.

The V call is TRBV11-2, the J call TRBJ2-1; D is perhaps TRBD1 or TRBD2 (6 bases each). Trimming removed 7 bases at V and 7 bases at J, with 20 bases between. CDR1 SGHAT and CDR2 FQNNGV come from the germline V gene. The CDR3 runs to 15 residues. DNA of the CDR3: TGTGCCAGCACCATCTCGTGGGGGGCCGGGAATGAGCAGTTCTTC. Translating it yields CASTISWGAGNEQFF.

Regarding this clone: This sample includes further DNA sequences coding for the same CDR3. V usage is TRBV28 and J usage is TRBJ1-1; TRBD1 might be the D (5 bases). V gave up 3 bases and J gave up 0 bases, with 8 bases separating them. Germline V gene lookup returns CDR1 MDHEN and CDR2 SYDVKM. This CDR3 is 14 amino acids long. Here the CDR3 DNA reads TGTGCCAGCAGTTTTCAGGGTATGAACACTGAAGCTTTCTTT. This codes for CASSFQGMNTEAFF. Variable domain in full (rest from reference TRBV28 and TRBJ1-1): DVKVTQSSRYLVKRTGEKVFLECVQDMDHENMFWYRQDPGLGLRLIYFSYDVKMKEKGDIPEGYSVSREKKERFSLILESASTNQTSMYLCASSFQGMNTEAFFGQGTRLTVV.

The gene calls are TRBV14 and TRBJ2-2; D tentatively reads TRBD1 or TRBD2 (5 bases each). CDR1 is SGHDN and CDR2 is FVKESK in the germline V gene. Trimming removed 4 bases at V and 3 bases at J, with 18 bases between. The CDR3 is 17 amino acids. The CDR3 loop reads CASSPGRGRTYTGELFF. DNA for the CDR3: TGTGCCAGCAGCCCCGGCCGGGGCCGGACTTACACCGGGGAGCTGTTTTTT. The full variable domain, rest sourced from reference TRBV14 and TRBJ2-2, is EAGVTQFPSHSVIEKGQTVTLRCDPISGHDNLYWYRRVMGKEIKFLLHFVKESKQDESGMPNNRFLAERTGGTYSTLKVQPAELEDSGVYFCASSPGRGRTYTGELFFGEGSRLTVL.

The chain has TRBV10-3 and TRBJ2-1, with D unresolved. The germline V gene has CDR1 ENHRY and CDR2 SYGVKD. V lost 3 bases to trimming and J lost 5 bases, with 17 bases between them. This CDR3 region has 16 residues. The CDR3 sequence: CAISDEDSGHDNEQFF. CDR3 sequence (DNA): TGTGCCATCAGTGACGAGGATTCGGGCCATGACAATGAGCAGTTCTTC.

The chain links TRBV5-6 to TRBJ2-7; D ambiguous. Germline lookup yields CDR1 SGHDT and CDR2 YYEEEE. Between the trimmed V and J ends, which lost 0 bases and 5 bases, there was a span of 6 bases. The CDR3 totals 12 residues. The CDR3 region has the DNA TGTGCCAGCAGCTTGGGCCGGCACGAGCAGTACTTC. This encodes CASSLGRHEQYF.

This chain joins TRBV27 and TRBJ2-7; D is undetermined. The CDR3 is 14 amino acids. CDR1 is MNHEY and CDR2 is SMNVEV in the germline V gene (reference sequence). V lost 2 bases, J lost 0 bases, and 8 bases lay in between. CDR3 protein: CASSLLPASYEQYF. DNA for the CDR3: TGTGCCAGCAGTTTACTTCCAGCCTCCTACGAGCAGTACTTC.

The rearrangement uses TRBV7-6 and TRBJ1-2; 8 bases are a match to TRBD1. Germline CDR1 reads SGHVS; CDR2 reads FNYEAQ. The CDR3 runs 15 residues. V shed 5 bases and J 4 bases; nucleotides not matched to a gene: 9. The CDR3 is CASSPKTGDIYGYTF. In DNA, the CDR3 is TGTGCCAGCAGCCCCAAGACAGGGGATATCTATGGCTACACCTTC. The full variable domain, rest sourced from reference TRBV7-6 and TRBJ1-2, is GAGVSQSPRYKVTKRGQDVALRCDPISGHVSLYWYRQALGQGPEFLTYFNYEAQQDKSGLPNDRFSAERPEGSISTLTIQRTEQRDSAMYRCASSPKTGDIYGYTFGSGTRLTVV.

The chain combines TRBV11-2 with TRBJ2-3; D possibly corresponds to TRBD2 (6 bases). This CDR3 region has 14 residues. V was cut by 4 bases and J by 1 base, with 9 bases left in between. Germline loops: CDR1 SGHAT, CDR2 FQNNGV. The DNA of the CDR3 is TGTGCCAGCAGCTGGGACTCGGGCACAGATACGCAGTATTTT. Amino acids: CASSWDSGTDTQYF.

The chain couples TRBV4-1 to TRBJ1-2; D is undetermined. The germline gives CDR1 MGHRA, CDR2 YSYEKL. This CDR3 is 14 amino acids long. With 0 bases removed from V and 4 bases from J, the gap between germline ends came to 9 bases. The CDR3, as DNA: TGCGCCAGCAGCCAAGATTGGGGTTTCTATGGCTACACCTTC. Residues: CASSQDWGFYGYTF.

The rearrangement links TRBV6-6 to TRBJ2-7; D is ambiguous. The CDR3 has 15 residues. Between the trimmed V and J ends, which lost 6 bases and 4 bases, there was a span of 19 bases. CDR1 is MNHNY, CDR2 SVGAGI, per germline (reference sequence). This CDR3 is CASSPNRVSLYEQYF. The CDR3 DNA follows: TGTGCCAGCAGCCCAAACCGGGTCTCCCTGTACGAGCAGTACTTC.

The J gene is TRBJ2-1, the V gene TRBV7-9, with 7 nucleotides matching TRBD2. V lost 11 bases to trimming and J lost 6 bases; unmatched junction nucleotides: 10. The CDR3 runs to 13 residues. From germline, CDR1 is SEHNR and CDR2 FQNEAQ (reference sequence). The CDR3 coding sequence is TGTGCCGGGAGGGGAGGTTTGGGCAATGAGCAGTTCTTC. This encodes CAGRGGLGNEQFF.

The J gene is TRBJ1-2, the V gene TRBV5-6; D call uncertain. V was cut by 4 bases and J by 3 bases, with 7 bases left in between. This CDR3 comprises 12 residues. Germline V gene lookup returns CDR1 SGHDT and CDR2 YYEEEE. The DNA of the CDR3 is TGTGCCAGCAGCGACGTCTACTATGGCTACACCTTC. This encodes CASSDVYYGYTF.

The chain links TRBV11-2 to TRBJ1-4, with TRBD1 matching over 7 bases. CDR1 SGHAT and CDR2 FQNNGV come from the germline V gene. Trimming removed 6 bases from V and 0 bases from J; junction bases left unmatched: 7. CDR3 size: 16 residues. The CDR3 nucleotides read TGTGCCAGCAGACAGGGGAGGGGAACAACTAATGAAAAACTGTTTTTT. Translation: CASRQGRGTTNEKLFF. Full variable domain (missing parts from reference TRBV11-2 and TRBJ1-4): EAGVAQSPRYKIIEKRQSVAFWCNPISGHATLYWYQQILGQGPKLLIQFQNNGVVDDSQLPKDRFSAERLKGVDSTLKIQPAKLEDSAVYLCASRQGRGTTNEKLFFGSGTQLSVL.

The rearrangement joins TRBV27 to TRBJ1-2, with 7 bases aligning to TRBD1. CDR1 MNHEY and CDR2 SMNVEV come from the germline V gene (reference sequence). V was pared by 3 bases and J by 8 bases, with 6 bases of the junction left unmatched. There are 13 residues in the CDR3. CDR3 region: CASSLEGAGGYTF. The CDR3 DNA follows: TGTGCCAGCAGTTTGGAGGGGGCCGGCGGCTACACCTTC.

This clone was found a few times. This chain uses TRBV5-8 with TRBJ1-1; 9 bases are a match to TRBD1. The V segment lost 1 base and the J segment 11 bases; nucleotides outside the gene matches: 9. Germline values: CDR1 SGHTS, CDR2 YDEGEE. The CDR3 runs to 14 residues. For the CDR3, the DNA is TGTGCCAGCAGCTTGACAGGGGGCTCGATGTTTGCTTTCTTT. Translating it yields CASSLTGGSMFAFF.

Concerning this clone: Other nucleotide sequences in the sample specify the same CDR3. The CDR3 DNA sequence: TGTGCCAGCAGCTGGACGTCAGGTTACAATGAGCAGTTCTTC. It is translated as CASSWTSGYNEQFF. The chain is built from TRBV5-6 and TRBJ2-1; D not resolved. Trimming removed 3 bases at V and 4 bases at J, with 11 bases between. The CDR3 is 14 amino acids. Germline V gene data show CDR1 as SGHDT and CDR2 as YYEEEE.

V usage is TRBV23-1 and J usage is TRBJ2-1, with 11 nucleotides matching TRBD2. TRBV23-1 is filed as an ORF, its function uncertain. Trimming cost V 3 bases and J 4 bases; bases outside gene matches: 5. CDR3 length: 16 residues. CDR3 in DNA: TGCGCCAGCAGTCAGCTTAGCGGGGGGGCTTACAATGAGCAGTTCTTC. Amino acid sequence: CASSQLSGGAYNEQFF.

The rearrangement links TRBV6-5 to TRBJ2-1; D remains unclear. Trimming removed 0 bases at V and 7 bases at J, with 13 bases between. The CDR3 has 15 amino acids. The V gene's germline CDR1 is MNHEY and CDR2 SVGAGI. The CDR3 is CASSYSGESGNEQFF. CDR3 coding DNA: TGTGCCAGCAGTTACTCGGGCGAATCCGGGAATGAGCAGTTCTTC.